Presented here are 17 T cell receptor beta chains from one specimen sequenced in a study of T cells in Graves' hyperthyroidism and ophthalmopathy. RNA transcripts served as the template for amplifying TCR beta CDR3 regions. The HTBI primer set served for first-round RT-PCR of the TCR CDR3. TCRdb fed the multiplex PCR reads into MiXCR, producing one record per CDR3 protein. The sample shows around 800,000 distinct CDR3 sequences, around 39% of them seen only once. Sequenced: blood. Every receptor here comes from a man aged 18 to 29 with Graves' hyperthyroidism.

This clonotype turned up a few times. The rearrangement links TRBV2 to TRBJ2-7; D is uncertain. Trimming pared 9 bases from V and 3 bases from J, leaving 9 bases between. Looked up from germline, CDR1 is SNHLY and CDR2 is FYNNEI. The CDR3 is 11 residues long. CDR3: CASRKIYEQYF. DNA of the CDR3: TGTGCCAGTCGGAAAATCTACGAGCAGTACTTC.

This clonotype came up a few times. The V gene is TRBV6-6, the J gene TRBJ2-7; TRBD1 might be the D (6 bases). CDR3 size: 15 residues. Trimming took off 2 bases at V and 1 base at J, with 12 bases between the two ends. Germline values: CDR1 MNHNY, CDR2 SVGAGI (reference sequence). CDR3 loop: CASSYEAGASYEQYF. CDR3 DNA sequence: TGTGCCAGCAGTTACGAGGCAGGGGCATCCTACGAGCAGTACTTC.

Remarks on this clonotype: Germline and junction disagree at one end, which may indicate a read error. This chain connects TRBV9 to TRBJ1-4; TRBD1 might be the D (6 bases). Germline V gene sequence: CDR1 SGDLS, CDR2 YYNGEE. CDR3 size: 14 residues. As DNA, the CDR3 is TGTGCCAGCGGACCCGGGACACCTAATGCAAAACTGTTTTTT. This codes for CASGPGTPNAKLFF.

J is TRBJ2-7 and V is TRBV5-1; D gene ambiguous. V lost 0 bases and J lost 6, with 13 bases in between. CDR3 length: 14 residues. The V gene's germline CDR1 is SGHRS and CDR2 YFSETQ. In nucleotides, the CDR3 is TGCGCCAGCAGCTTGGAGCTCGGCAGGATCGAGCAGTACTTC. It codes for CASSLELGRIEQYF.

This chain joins TRBV27 and TRBJ1-5; unclear D gene. V was cut by 0 bases and J by 2 bases, with 8 bases left in between. The CDR3 is 15 amino acids. The germline gives CDR1 MNHEY, CDR2 SMNVEV (reference sequence). The CDR3: CASSLSSVGNQPQHF. CDR3 bases: TGTGCCAGCAGTTTATCGTCCGTGGGCAATCAGCCCCAGCATTTT.

The chain couples TRBV9 to TRBJ2-3; possibly TRBD1 for D (5 bases). V lost 2 bases, J lost 1 base, and 11 bases lay in between. The germline gives CDR1 SGDLS, CDR2 YYNGEE. The CDR3 length is 15 residues. CDR3 DNA sequence: TGTGCCAGCAGCGTTTGGGGCGAGGGCACAGATACGCAGTATTTT. Encoded protein: CASSVWGEGTDTQYF.

Worth noting for this clonotype: The junction shows a germline mismatch at one end, possibly a read error. The chain couples TRBV29-1 to TRBJ1-1; 11 nucleotides align to TRBD1. The CDR3 length is 13 residues. Germline V lookup: CDR1 SQVTM, CDR2 ANQGSEA. Written as DNA, the CDR3 is TGCAGCTTACGGACAGGGGGCGGCACTGAAGCTCTCTTT. This gives the protein CSLRTGGGTEALF.

The chain is built from TRBV9 and TRBJ1-6; possibly TRBD1 for D (6 bases). The V gene lost 5 bases and the J gene lost 5 bases, with 17 bases spanning the gap. The CDR3 loop spans 16 amino acids. The V gene's germline CDR1 is SGDLS and CDR2 YYNGEE. This CDR3 reads CASSLTRGRDNSPLHF. The CDR3 bases are TGTGCCAGCAGTTTAACCAGGGGTAGAGATAATTCACCCCTCCACTTT.

Concerning this clonotype itself: The junction departs from the called germline gene at one end, perhaps through a read error. This rearrangement joins TRBV10-3 to TRBJ1-1; weak D call: TRBD1 (5 bases). Germline loops: CDR1 ENHRY, CDR2 SYGVKD. This CDR3 region has 15 residues. This chain's CDR3 is CASSKETVTDTEAFF. CDR3 coding DNA: TGTGCCAGCAGTAAGGAGACAGTTACGGACACTGAAGCTTTCTTT.

The sample holds one count of this clonotype. The CDR3 loop is CASSLDPGTTEAFF. CDR3 DNA: TGTGCCAGCAGCTTAGATCCGGGGACCACTGAAGCTTTCTTT. The V gene is TRBV11-3, the J gene TRBJ1-1; maybe TRBD1 (5 bases). The CDR3 is 14 residues long. Germline lookup yields CDR1 SGHNT and CDR2 YENEEA. V lost 0 bases and J 4 bases, leaving 9 bases between the germline ends.

The chain carries TRBV6-1 and TRBJ1-5, with 8 bases that match TRBD1. This CDR3 has 15 residues. In germline, CDR1 is MNHNS, CDR2 SASEGT. The trim removed 7 bases at V and 4 bases at J, leaving 9 bases unmatched. The CDR3 is CASNFDGQGNQPQHF. CDR3 nucleotide sequence: TGTGCCAGCAACTTTGATGGACAGGGAAATCAGCCCCAGCATTTT.

This clonotype was seen at least ten times. CDR3: CAIREGLTEAFF. The CDR3 DNA reads as TGTGCCATCAGGGAGGGGCTCACTGAAGCTTTCTTT. The chain has TRBV10-3 and TRBJ1-1, with D tentatively TRBD1 (5 bases). Trimming took off 6 bases at V and 4 bases at J, with 9 bases between the two ends. Germline CDR1 is ENHRY and CDR2 is SYGVKD. CDR3 length: 12 amino acids.

The V call is TRBV5-1, the J call TRBJ1-1; D is uncertain. Germline loops: CDR1 SGHRS, CDR2 YFSETQ. The V and J ends lost 4 bases and 3 bases respectively, with 13 bases between them. The CDR3 contains 14 residues. This chain's CDR3 is CASSPVGVDTEAFF. CDR3 DNA sequence: TGCGCCAGCAGCCCCGTTGGGGTCGACACTGAAGCTTTCTTT.

This clonotype has a count of ten or more. The DNA of the CDR3 is TGTGCCATCGGCGCGGACTCTGGAAACACCATATATTTT. This sequence encodes CAIGADSGNTIYF. The chain couples TRBV10-3 to TRBJ1-3, with no clear D. Looked up from germline, CDR1 is ENHRY and CDR2 is SYGVKD. Trimming cost V 8 bases and J 0 bases, with 8 bases left between them. CDR3 size: 13 residues.

This clonotype appeared many times. The V call is TRBV7-8, the J call TRBJ1-5; D is unresolved. The CDR3 has 13 residues. With 5 bases removed from V and 7 bases from J, the gap between germline ends came to 12 bases. Germline CDR1 and CDR2: SGHVS and FQNEAQ. The CDR3 loop reads CASSPEVRQPQHF. CDR3 DNA sequence: TGTGCCAGCAGCCCCGAGGTCCGGCAGCCCCAGCATTTT.

Worth noting for this clonotype: Possible read error: a much larger clone is one base away. The chain uses TRBV7-2 and TRBJ1-2; no clear D gene. CDR3 size: 13 residues. Trimming shortened V by 7 bases and J by 3 bases, and 12 bases separated the two germline ends. The germline V gene has CDR1 SGHTA and CDR2 FQGNSA. The CDR3 region is CASNQDFDYGYTF. CDR3 sequence (DNA): TGTGCCAGCAACCAAGATTTTGACTATGGCTACACCTTC.

The chain carries TRBV5-4 and TRBJ2-7; 7 bases fit TRBD1. This CDR3 region has 13 residues. V shed 4 bases, J shed 5 bases, and the junction held 6 bases outside the gene matches. The germline gives CDR1 SGHNT, CDR2 YYREEE (reference sequence). The CDR3 region has the DNA TGTGCCAGCAGCCTAGGGGACAGCCACGAGCAGTACTTC. This codes for CASSLGDSHEQYF.